This TCR beta chain was documented in a study of blood T cell repertoires in COVID-19. Study in general: COVID-19 samples collected from the United States, Italy and Spain covered acute and convalescent phases. Nucleic acid was either cDNA or gDNA, and it came from T cells, B-cell-depleted T cells, or PBMCs.

Per the authors' pipeline: How many nucleated cells were present was estimated from reference gene primer amplification. Libraries were prepared by immunoSEQ multiplex PCR; TCRdb keeps only in-frame clonotypes and omits some of them. V, J and clone size derive from that table, while D and trimming were established from the DNA sequence. The sample lists 200,000 or so clones; roughly nine tenths were seen once. Looked up from germline, CDR1 is SGHDN and CDR2 is FVKESK. This CDR3 comprises 16 residues. Between the trimmed V and J ends, which lost 1 base and 5 bases, there was a span of 17 bases. The specimen sequenced was peripheral blood. The clonotype was recovered from a man between 65 and 85 years old with active or convalescent COVID-19. The V gene is TRBV14, the J gene TRBJ2-5; D is perhaps TRBD1 (5 bases). Written as DNA, the CDR3 is TGTGCCAGCAGCCAAGCATCCACAGGTTCTTTGGAGACCCAGTACTTC. It yields the protein CASSQASTGSLETQYF.